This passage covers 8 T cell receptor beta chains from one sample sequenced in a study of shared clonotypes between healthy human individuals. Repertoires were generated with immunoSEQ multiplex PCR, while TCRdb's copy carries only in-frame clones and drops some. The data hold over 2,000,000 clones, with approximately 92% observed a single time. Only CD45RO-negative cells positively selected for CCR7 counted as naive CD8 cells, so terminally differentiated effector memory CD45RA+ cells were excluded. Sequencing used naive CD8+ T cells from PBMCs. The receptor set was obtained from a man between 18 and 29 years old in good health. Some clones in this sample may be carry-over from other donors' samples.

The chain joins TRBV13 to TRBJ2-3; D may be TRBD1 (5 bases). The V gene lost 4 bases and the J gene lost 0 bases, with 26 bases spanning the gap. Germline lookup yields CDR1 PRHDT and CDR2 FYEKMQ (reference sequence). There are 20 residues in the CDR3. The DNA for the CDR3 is TGTGCCAGCAGCTCGAATTTCTATCCACAGGAAAGAACTAGCACAGATACGCAGTATTTT. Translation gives CASSSNFYPQERTSTDTQYF.

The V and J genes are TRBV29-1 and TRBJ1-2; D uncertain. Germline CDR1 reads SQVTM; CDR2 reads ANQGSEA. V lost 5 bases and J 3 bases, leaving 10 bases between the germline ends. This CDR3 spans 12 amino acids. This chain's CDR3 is CSVSATDYGYTF. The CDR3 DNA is TGCAGCGTTTCTGCTACGGACTATGGCTACACCTTC.

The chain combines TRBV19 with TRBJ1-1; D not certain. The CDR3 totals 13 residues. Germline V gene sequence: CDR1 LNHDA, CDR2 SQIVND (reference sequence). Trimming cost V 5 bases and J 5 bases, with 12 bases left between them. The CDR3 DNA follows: TGTGCCAGTAGTTGGAGCGGAAGTACTGAAGCTTTCTTT. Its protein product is CASSWSGSTEAFF.

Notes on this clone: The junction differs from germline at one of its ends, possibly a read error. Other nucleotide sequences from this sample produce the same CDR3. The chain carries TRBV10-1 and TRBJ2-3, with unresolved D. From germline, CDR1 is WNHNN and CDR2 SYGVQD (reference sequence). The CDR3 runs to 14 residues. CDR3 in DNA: TGCGCCAGTAGTGACTCCCGATTGACAGATACGCAGTATTTT. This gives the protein CASSDSRLTDTQYF.

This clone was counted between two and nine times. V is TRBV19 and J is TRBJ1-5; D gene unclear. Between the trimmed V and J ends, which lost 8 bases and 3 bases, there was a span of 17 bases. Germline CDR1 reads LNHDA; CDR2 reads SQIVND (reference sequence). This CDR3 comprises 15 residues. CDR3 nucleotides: TGTGCCAGTTCCTATACCCGCAGGCTCAATCAGCCCCAGCATTTT. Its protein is CASSYTRRLNQPQHF.

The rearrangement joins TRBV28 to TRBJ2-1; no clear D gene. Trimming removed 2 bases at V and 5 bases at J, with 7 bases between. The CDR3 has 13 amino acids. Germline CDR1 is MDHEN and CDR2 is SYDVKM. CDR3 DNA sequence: TGTGCCAGCAGTTTACGAGGAGACAATGAGCAGTTCTTC. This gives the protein CASSLRGDNEQFF.

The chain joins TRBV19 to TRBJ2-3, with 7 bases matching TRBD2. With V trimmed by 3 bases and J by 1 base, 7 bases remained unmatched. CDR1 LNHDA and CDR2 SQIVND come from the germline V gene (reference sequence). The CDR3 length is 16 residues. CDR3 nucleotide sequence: TGTGCCAGTAGTATCGTGCGGGAGTGGGGCACAGATACGCAGTATTTT. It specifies CASSIVREWGTDTQYF.

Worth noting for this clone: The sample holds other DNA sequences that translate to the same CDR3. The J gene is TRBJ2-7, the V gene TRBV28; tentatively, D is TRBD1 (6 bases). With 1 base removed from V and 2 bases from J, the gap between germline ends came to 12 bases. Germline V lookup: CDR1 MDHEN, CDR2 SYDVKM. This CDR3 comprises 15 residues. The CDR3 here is CASSLLPGAAYEQYF. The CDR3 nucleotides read TGTGCCAGCAGTTTATTGCCAGGGGCGGCCTACGAGCAGTACTTC.